This TCR beta chain was identified during a study of blood T cell repertoires in COVID-19. Whole-study context: The United States, Italy and Spain supplied acute and convalescent COVID-19 samples.

Methods used by the authors: For nucleated cells, counts were estimated from reference gene primer amplification. This table comes from immunoSEQ multiplex PCR, and its TCRdb copy is limited to in-frame clones, with some not included. The V and J calls and the clone size are those of that table, but D and trimming were determined from the DNA. This table has roughly 260,000 clones, approximately 86% appearing once. The germline CDR1 and CDR2 sequences are SGHTA and FQGNSA. The CDR3 loop spans 17 amino acids. Trimming cost V 3 bases and J 1 base; bases outside gene matches: 9. All enrollees were roughly 18 to 90 years old and from fewer than 25 US areas. Symptom resolution, clearance, or two negative PCRs marked the recovered donors of Cohort 3.

The source of this sequence is a woman between 18 and 29 years old who had recovered from COVID-19. Sequenced material: PBMCs or T cells enriched from blood (not recorded which). The chain couples TRBV7-2 to TRBJ2-1, with 7 nucleotides matching TRBD1. CDR3 sequence (DNA): TGTGCCAGCAGCTTTAAAGTCGAGGGGGCATCCTACAATGAGCAGTTCTTC. It is translated as CASSFKVEGASYNEQFF.